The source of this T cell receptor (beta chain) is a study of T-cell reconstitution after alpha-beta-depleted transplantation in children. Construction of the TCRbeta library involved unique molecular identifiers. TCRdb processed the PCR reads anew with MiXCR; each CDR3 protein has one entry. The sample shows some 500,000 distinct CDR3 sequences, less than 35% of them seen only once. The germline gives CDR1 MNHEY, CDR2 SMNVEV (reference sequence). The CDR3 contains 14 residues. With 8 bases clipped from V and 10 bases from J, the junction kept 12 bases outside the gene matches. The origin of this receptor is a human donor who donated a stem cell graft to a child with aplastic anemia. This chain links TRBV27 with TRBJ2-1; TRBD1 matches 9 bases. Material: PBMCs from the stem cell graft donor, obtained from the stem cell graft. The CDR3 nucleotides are TGTGCCAGCCGTAGGACAGGGGCACGAGGAGAGCAGTTCTTC. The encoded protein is CASRRTGARGEQFF.